This T cell receptor (beta chain) was recorded in a study of blood T cells in healthy people across ages. A few counts support this clonotype. Its antigen is unknown. Points from the study as a whole: Across the age range, TCR beta diversity per million T cells fell in a roughly linear way. PBMC samples, being unsorted, prevented any conclusive comparison of naive and antigen-experienced cells.

Germline V gene data show CDR1 as SEHNR and CDR2 as FQNEAQ (reference sequence). V lost 5 bases, J lost 3 bases, and 5 bases stayed unmatched. CDR3 size: 14 residues. Sample-barcoded 5' priming and a J-beta primer mix drove a second PCR of roughly 6 to 12 cycles. Per sample, CDR3-containing paired-end reads numbered at least 3 million. A single record per CDR3 protein comes from TCRdb applying MiXCR to the 5' RACE reads. The profile shows 600,000 or so distinct CDR3 sequences, more than 45% of them singletons. Samples each had at least 6 micrograms of total RNA extracted. The clonotype was recovered from an elderly man in good health. The rearrangement links TRBV7-9 to TRBJ1-2, with TRBD1 matching 8 bases. The sequencing input was blood. Written as DNA, the CDR3 is TGTGCCAGCAGCACGGGACAGGCCGACTATGGCTACACCTTC. Protein: CASSTGQADYGYTF.